These T cell receptor beta chains were read from a single sample in a study of cytomegalovirus exposure and HLA in healthy donors. The data were produced by immunoSEQ multiplex PCR, yet TCRdb's version contains in-frame clones alone and is incomplete. Of fewer than 250,000 clones in the sample, around four fifths are singletons; the top ten hold around 5.6%. The sample was PBMCs. The receptors shown here come from a woman aged 18-29 years in good health and CMV-seronegative. Both conserved end residues are part of each CDR3. The D gene is left open where the match is weak. For some rows the clone size is stated as once, few or many, or as a class when expanded; others skip it.

J,D,size,V,CDR3,DNA
TRBJ2-7,TRBD1,NA,TRBV28,CASSPGTGGLDEQYF,TGTGCCAGCAGTCCCGGGACAGGGGGCTTGGACGAGCAGTACTTC
TRBJ1-1,TRBD1,once,TRBV15,CATSRTGTEAFF,TGTGCCACCAGCAGGACAGGGACTGAAGCTTTCTTT
TRBJ2-2,NA,NA,TRBV5-1,CASSLEGPATGELFF,TGCGCCAGCAGCTTAGAGGGCCCAGCAACCGGGGAGCTGTTTTTT
TRBJ1-2,NA,NA,TRBV9,CASSVLAREVNGYTF,TGTGCCAGCAGCGTATTGGCCCGTGAGGTGAATGGCTACACCTTC
TRBJ2-7,NA,NA,TRBV5-1,CASSFGGASSYEQYF,TGCGCCAGCAGCTTTGGCGGGGCCAGCTCCTACGAGCAGTACTTC
TRBJ2-7,NA,NA,TRBV2,CASSTGTSHSYEQYF,TGTGCCAGCAGTACCGGGACATCCCACTCCTACGAGCAGTACTTC
TRBJ1-2,TRBD1,once,TRBV7-2,CASILQGTGYTF,TGTGCCAGCATCCTACAGGGGACTGGCTACACCTTC
TRBJ2-6,NA,NA,TRBV12-5,CASGSGDPGANVLTF,TGTGCTAGTGGTTCAGGGGACCCTGGGGCCAACGTCCTGACTTTC
TRBJ2-2,NA,NA,TRBV25-1,CASTPSGRTGELFF,TGTGCCAGCACCCCGTCGGGGCGCACCGGGGAGCTGTTTTTT
TRBJ1-1,NA,NA,TRBV2,CASSPREVVWTEAFF,TGTGCCAGCAGCCCCAGGGAGGTTGTGTGGACTGAAGCTTTCTTT
TRBJ1-2,NA,NA,TRBV12-5,CASGLGPGQAFSDGYTF,TGTGCTAGTGGTTTGGGGCCTGGGCAGGCGTTTTCGGATGGCTACACCTTC
TRBJ1-3,NA,NA,TRBV6-5,CASSYLGASGNTIYF,TGTGCCAGCAGTTATTTGGGGGCCTCTGGAAACACCATATATTTT
TRBJ2-7,NA,NA,TRBV5-1,CASSLQGGDDGEQYF,TGCGCCAGCAGCTTGCAGGGGGGCGATGACGGCGAGCAGTACTTC
TRBJ1-1,NA,once,TRBV7-9,CASSFYPRYEHTEAFF,TGTGCCAGCAGCTTCTACCCCCGCTATGAGCACACTGAAGCTTTCTTT
TRBJ1-2,NA,NA,TRBV11-2,CASSLGYGYTF,TGTGCCAGCAGCTTGGGGTATGGCTACACCTTC